The 22 T cell receptor beta chains below all came from one sample that was sequenced in a study of CD8+CD57+ T cells in acquired aplastic anemia (dated by TCRdb to 2017 to 2018). TCRdb lists the instrument as Illumina HiSeq 2000. TCR beta VDJ combination and CDR3 sequence profiling used genomic DNA as the template. The public sequencing data were trimmed at Q25 with fastp and processed into clonotypes with MiXCR by TCRdb, which kept only in-frame beta chains. Each CDR3 protein appears once, grouped with its most common genes and DNA. A total of about 210,000 distinct CDR3 sequences appear in this sample, approximately 60% of them only once. 25% to 35% of the sample is held by the ten biggest clonotypes. The sequenced material came from sorted CD4+, CD8+, or CD8+CD57+ T cells (not recorded which) from PBMCs. The source of these receptors is a human donor in good health.

This clonotype was recorded at least ten times. The V and J genes are TRBV6-4 and TRBJ2-1; the match to TRBD2 covers 9 bases. This CDR3 contains 15 residues. The ends lost 4 bases at V and 2 bases at J; junction bases unmatched: 3. Germline values: CDR1 MRHNA, CDR2 SNTAGT. In DNA, the CDR3 is TGTGCCAGCAGTGCCCTAGCGGGGACCTACAATGAGCAGTTCTTC. Amino acid sequence: CASSALAGTYNEQFF.

This clonotype has at least ten counts. The DNA of the CDR3 is TGCAGCGTCCCCGGTACAGAGTTTTCCCTAGCGGGAGGAAGGAACATTCAGTACTTC. This gives the protein CSVPGTEFSLAGGRNIQYF. The chain recombines TRBV29-1 with TRBJ2-4, with 11 bases fitting TRBD2. V trimming: 6 bases; J trimming: 7 bases; junction bases outside the gene matches: 23. The CDR3 is 19 amino acids. CDR1 and CDR2 (germline): SQVTM, ANQGSEA.

DNA for the CDR3: TGCAGCGTTGATGGTACGGTACAGGGACGTACTGAAGCTTTCTTT. Protein sequence: CSVDGTVQGRTEAFF. J is TRBJ1-1 and V is TRBV29-1; tentatively, D is TRBD1 (6 bases). This CDR3 has 15 residues. CDR1 and CDR2 from the germline V gene are SQVTM and ANQGSEA. Trimming left V 3 bases short and J 5 bases short, with 19 bases between.

At least ten counts were recorded for this clonotype. The chain carries TRBV5-6 and TRBJ1-2, with 7 nucleotides matching TRBD1. V gave up 4 bases and J gave up 5 bases; unmatched junction bases: 8. Germline CDR1 is SGHDT and CDR2 is YYEEEE. This CDR3 has 14 residues. Here the CDR3 reads CASSVTGTVYGYTF. The DNA for the CDR3 is TGTGCCAGCAGCGTTACCGGGACAGTTTATGGCTACACCTTC.

V usage is TRBV24-1 and J usage is TRBJ2-7; possibly TRBD2 for D (5 bases). CDR1 KGHDR and CDR2 SFDVKD come from the germline V gene. This CDR3 is built from 16 residues. Trimming removed 4 bases from V and 4 bases from J, with 19 bases in between. CDR3 DNA sequence: TGTGCCACCAGTGACCGGAACGGGGTCCCTCCTTACGAGCAGTACTTC. It yields the protein CATSDRNGVPPYEQYF.

The J gene is TRBJ2-3, the V gene TRBV10-1; the match to TRBD2 covers 7 bases. V lost 8 bases to trimming and J lost 6 bases; unmatched junction nucleotides: 38. The germline V gene encodes CDR1 WNHNN and CDR2 SYGVQD (reference sequence). The CDR3 loop spans 23 amino acids. CDR3 amino acids: CASPSLHIETSPSWAGVKDTQYF. The CDR3 DNA reads as TGCGCCAGCCCTTCCCTCCACATCGAGACTTCCCCCTCATGGGCGGGAGTAAAGGATACGCAGTATTTT.

This clonotype was seen at least ten times. The chain couples TRBV2 to TRBJ2-3; D is possibly TRBD2 (5 bases). The V and J ends lost 1 base and 2 bases respectively, with 13 bases between them. Germline V lookup: CDR1 SNHLY, CDR2 FYNNEI. The CDR3 length is 16 residues. The CDR3 protein is CASSEGTYPLTDTQYF. Written as DNA, the CDR3 is TGTGCCAGCAGTGAAGGGACTTATCCACTCACAGATACGCAGTATTTT.

This clonotype was seen repeatedly, ten times or more. The chain uses TRBV5-8 and TRBJ1-6; D possibly corresponds to TRBD1 (6 bases). Germline lookup yields CDR1 SGHTS and CDR2 YDEGEE. This CDR3 has 17 residues. Between the trimmed V and J ends, which lost 3 bases and 0 bases, there was a span of 13 bases. The CDR3 DNA reads TGTGCCAGCAGCTCCGAAGGACAGAGCTCCTATAATTCACCCCTCCACTTT. Translation: CASSSEGQSSYNSPLHF.

The chain is built from TRBV11-1 and TRBJ1-1; no definite D call. Deletions cut 3 bases from V and 6 bases from J, with 2 bases between. The germline V gene encodes CDR1 SGHAT and CDR2 FQDESV (reference sequence). CDR3 length: 10 amino acids. The CDR3 protein is CASSFSEAFF. CDR3 coding DNA: TGTGCCAGCAGCTTTTCTGAAGCTTTCTTT.

The J gene is TRBJ1-3, the V gene TRBV12-3 or TRBV12-4; D call uncertain. Trimming left V 1 base short and J 4 bases short, with 11 bases between. The CDR3 contains 15 residues. This chain's CDR3 is CASSLGRGLGNTIYF. CDR3 bases: TGTGCCAGCAGTTTAGGAAGAGGGTTAGGAAACACCATATATTTT.

J is TRBJ2-7 and V is TRBV12-5, with D uncertain. The V end was cut by 6 bases, the J end by 2 bases, with 11 bases between. CDR1 and CDR2 (germline): LGHNT, FRNRAP. The CDR3 is 13 residues long. In nucleotides, the CDR3 is TGTGCTAGTGGCACAGAGCTTGCCTACGAGCAGTACTTC. Its protein product is CASGTELAYEQYF.

This chain joins TRBV20-1 and TRBJ2-5; 9 bases match TRBD2. J lost 3 bases, V lost 6 bases, and 8 bases had no gene match. Germline V gene data show CDR1 as DFQATT and CDR2 as SNEGSKA (reference sequence). CDR3 length equals 14 residues. In DNA, the CDR3 is TGCAGTGCAGTTCATAGCGGGGGTAAAGAGACCCAGTACTTC. Translating gives CSAVHSGGKETQYF.

This clonotype was detected once. The V and J genes are TRBV6-5 and TRBJ2-6; D unresolved. V was trimmed by 0 bases and J by 4 bases, leaving 4 bases between them. The CDR3 spans 14 residues. Looked up from germline, CDR1 is MNHEY and CDR2 is SVGAGI. The CDR3 DNA reads TGTGCCAGCAGTTACTCGACAGGGGCCAACGTCCTGACTTTC. As protein: CASSYSTGANVLTF.

The chain joins TRBV9 to TRBJ2-3, with 8 bases identical to TRBD2. The CDR3 runs 17 residues. CDR1 and CDR2 from the germline V gene are SGDLS and YYNGEE. V lost 4 bases to trimming and J lost 0 bases; unmatched junction nucleotides: 10. CDR3 DNA sequence: TGTGCCAGCAGCCTACGTGTTAGCGGGACTAGCACAGATACGCAGTATTTT. This encodes CASSLRVSGTSTDTQYF.

This clonotype appeared once. The chain couples TRBV20-1 to TRBJ2-3; no clear D. Germline lookup yields CDR1 DFQATT and CDR2 SNEGSKA (reference sequence). The CDR3 spans 12 residues. Trimming shortened V by 4 bases and J by 0 bases, and 5 bases separated the two germline ends. CDR3 loop: CSAMASTDTQYF. In DNA, the CDR3 is TGCAGTGCTATGGCTAGCACAGATACGCAGTATTTT.

The rearrangement joins TRBV19 to TRBJ1-5; D call uncertain. The CDR3 covers 13 residues. Germline values: CDR1 LNHDA, CDR2 SQIVND (reference sequence). V was cut by 7 bases and J by 5 bases, with 12 bases left in between. CDR3 bases: TGTGCCAGTACCCAGTCCAGGCATCAGCCCCAGCATTTT. Translated, it gives CASTQSRHQPQHF.

This rearrangement joins TRBV20-1 to TRBJ2-3; D is undetermined. Germline CDR1 reads DFQATT; CDR2 reads SNEGSKA (reference sequence). The CDR3 spans 15 residues. Trimming shortened V by 5 bases and J by 6 bases, and 21 bases separated the two germline ends. The CDR3 DNA is TGCAGTGCTCCGCATGGCACTATTGTTGAGGATACGCAGTATTTT. It encodes CSAPHGTIVEDTQYF.

V is TRBV7-9 and J is TRBJ2-7, with D perhaps matching TRBD1 (5 bases). This CDR3 contains 16 residues. Per germline, CDR1 SEHNR and CDR2 FQNEAQ (reference sequence). Trimming pared 1 base from V and 3 bases from J, leaving 16 bases between. As DNA, the CDR3 is TGTGCCAGCAGCTTAGTTTGGGCCGGAAGGGGCTACGAGCAGTACGTC. Translating gives CASSLVWAGRGYEQYV.

The chain carries TRBV2 and TRBJ1-6; unclear D gene. The CDR3 runs 12 residues. From germline, CDR1 is SNHLY and CDR2 FYNNEI. CDR3 in DNA: TGTGCATGTCAGGTCTTTAATTCACCCCTCCACTTT. Translated, it gives CACQVFNSPLHF.

Of note for this clonotype: A much larger clone lies a single base off, so this may be a read error. The rearrangement links TRBV7-6 to TRBJ2-1, with 8 bases lining up with TRBD2. The CDR3 has 17 residues. CDR1 SGHVS and CDR2 FNYEAQ come from the germline V gene. The CDR3 is CASSSSGGRSSYNEQFF. CDR3 nucleotide sequence: TGTGCCAGCAGCTCAAGCGGGGGCCGGAGCTCCTACAATGAGCAGTTTTTC. The full variable domain, completed using reference TRBV7-6 and TRBJ2-1, is GAGVSQSPRYKVTKRGQDVALRCDPISGHVSLYWYRQALGQGPEFLTYFNYEAQQDKSGLPNDRFSAERPEGSISTLTIQRTEQRDSAMYRCASSSSGGRSSYNEQFFGPGTRLTVL.

The chain uses TRBV29-1 and TRBJ2-1; tentatively, D is TRBD1 (5 bases). Trimming took 5 bases from V and 4 from J, leaving 15 bases between them. The CDR3 is made up of 14 amino acids. The V gene's germline CDR1 is SQVTM and CDR2 ANQGSEA. CDR3 in amino acids: CSVPFGAVYNEQFF. The DNA of the CDR3 is TGCAGCGTTCCCTTTGGGGCAGTATACAATGAGCAGTTCTTC.

This chain uses TRBV29-1 with TRBJ2-1, with D maybe TRBD1 (7 bases). Trimming took 2 bases from V and 9 from J, leaving 11 bases between them. The CDR3 contains 12 residues. The germline V gene has CDR1 SQVTM and CDR2 ANQGSEA. The CDR3 sequence: CSVEQGGIEQFF. The DNA for the CDR3 is TGCAGCGTTGAACAGGGGGGAATTGAGCAGTTCTTC.